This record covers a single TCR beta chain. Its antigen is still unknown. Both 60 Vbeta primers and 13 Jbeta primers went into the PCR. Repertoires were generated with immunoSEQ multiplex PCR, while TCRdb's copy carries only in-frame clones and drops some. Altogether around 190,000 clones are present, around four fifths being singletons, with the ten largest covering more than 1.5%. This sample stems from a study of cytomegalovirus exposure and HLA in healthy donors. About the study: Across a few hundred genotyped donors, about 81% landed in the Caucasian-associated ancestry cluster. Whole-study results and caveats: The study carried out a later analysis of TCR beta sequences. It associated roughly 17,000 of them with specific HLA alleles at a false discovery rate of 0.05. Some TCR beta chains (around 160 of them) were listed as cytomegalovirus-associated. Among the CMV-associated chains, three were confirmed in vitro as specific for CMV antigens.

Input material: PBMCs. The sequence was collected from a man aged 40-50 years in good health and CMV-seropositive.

CDR3 protein: CASSFDTYNEQFF. In DNA, the CDR3 is TGCGCCAGCAGCTTTGACACCTACAATGAGCAGTTCTTC. The V gene is TRBV5-1, the J gene TRBJ2-1; D gene unclear. The germline V gene encodes CDR1 SGHRS and CDR2 YFSETQ. V lost 2 bases to trimming and J lost 2 bases, with 5 bases between them. The CDR3 contains 13 residues.